Listed below are T cell receptor beta chains from one sample, sequenced in a study of metastatic and nonmetastatic thyroid tumors. TCRdb re-analyzed the PCR reads through MiXCR. The table lists tens of thousands of clones, 20% to 25% of them singletons. What was sequenced was blood. These receptors all stem from a female donor with papillary thyroid cancer or a benign thyroid nodule (not recorded which). Some clones in this sample may be carry-over from other donors' samples. The CDR3 runs from the conserved cysteine through the conserved F or W. Each record gives: CDR3 protein, CDR3 DNA, D gene, clone size, V gene, J gene. A D gene is named only where the DNA matches it firmly. Part of the rows lack a size; the others show once, few, many or a class for expanded clones.

cdr3_aa: CASSPGTGDEQYF; cdr3_nt: TGTGCCAGCTCACCAGGGACAGGGGACGAGCAGTACTTC; d_call: TRBD1; clone_size: many; v_call: TRBV18; j_call: TRBJ2-7
cdr3_aa: CATQGSIPRQPQHF; cdr3_nt: TGTGCCACTCAAGGCTCCATCCCGAGGCAGCCCCAGCATTTT; d_call: .; clone_size: few; v_call: TRBV19; j_call: TRBJ1-5
cdr3_aa: CASSQWTSGETQYF; cdr3_nt: TGTGCCAGCAGTCAATGGACTAGCGGGGAGACCCAGTACTTC; d_call: TRBD2; clone_size: medium-sized; v_call: TRBV12-3/TRBV12-4; j_call: TRBJ2-5
cdr3_aa: CASSQVQGTSPLHF; cdr3_nt: TGTGCCAGCAGCCAGGTACAGGGTACCTCACCCCTCCACTTT; d_call: .; clone_size: many; v_call: TRBV7-8; j_call: TRBJ1-6
cdr3_aa: CASSIAASSGGELFF; cdr3_nt: TGTGCCAGTAGTATAGCGGCTAGTTCGGGCGGGGAGCTGTTTTTT; d_call: .; clone_size: .; v_call: TRBV19; j_call: TRBJ2-2
cdr3_aa: CASTLGQAAYNEQFF; cdr3_nt: TGTGCCAGCACCCTAGGACAGGCGGCATACAATGAGCAGTTCTTC; d_call: TRBD1; clone_size: .; v_call: TRBV11-2; j_call: TRBJ2-1
cdr3_aa: CASRGLSDEHYF; cdr3_nt: TGTGCCAGCAGGGGACTATCGGACGAGCACTACTTC; d_call: TRBD2; clone_size: few; v_call: TRBV6-2/TRBV6-3; j_call: TRBJ2-7
cdr3_aa: CASSKDSKDTQYF; cdr3_nt: TGTGCCAGCAGCAAGGACAGCAAAGATACGCAGTATTTT; d_call: .; clone_size: many; v_call: TRBV28; j_call: TRBJ2-3
cdr3_aa: CASSPGQGYNSPLHF; cdr3_nt: TGTGCCAGCAGTCCAGGACAGGGTTATAATTCACCCCTCCACTTT; d_call: TRBD1; clone_size: many; v_call: TRBV27; j_call: TRBJ1-6
cdr3_aa: CASSAPDRPARSNGYTF; cdr3_nt: TGTGCCAGTAGTGCCCCGGACAGGCCCGCCAGATCCAATGGCTACACCTTC; d_call: TRBD1; clone_size: many; v_call: TRBV19; j_call: TRBJ1-2
cdr3_aa: CASSQGEAYEQYF; cdr3_nt: TGCGCCAGCAGCCAAGGGGAGGCCTACGAGCAGTACTTC; d_call: .; clone_size: few; v_call: TRBV4-1; j_call: TRBJ2-7
cdr3_aa: CASSQDGGNTEAFF; cdr3_nt: TGCGCCAGCAGCCAAGATGGGGGAAACACTGAAGCTTTCTTT; d_call: .; clone_size: many; v_call: TRBV4-3; j_call: TRBJ1-1
cdr3_aa: CAWSNAFSSTDTQYF; cdr3_nt: TGTGCCTGGAGTAACGCCTTCTCTAGCACAGATACGCAGTATTTT; d_call: .; clone_size: .; v_call: TRBV30; j_call: TRBJ2-3
cdr3_aa: CAISDQGKNTEAFF; cdr3_nt: TGTGCCATCAGTGATCAGGGGAAGAACACTGAAGCTTTCTTT; d_call: .; clone_size: .; v_call: TRBV10-3; j_call: TRBJ1-1
cdr3_aa: CATSPVSGLSDEQFF; cdr3_nt: TGTGCCACCAGCCCAGTCTCGGGACTTTCGGATGAGCAGTTCTTC; d_call: .; clone_size: many; v_call: TRBV15; j_call: TRBJ2-1
cdr3_aa: CSALLDLGEQYF; cdr3_nt: TGCAGTGCTCTTCTGGACTTGGGAGAGCAGTACTTC; d_call: .; clone_size: many; v_call: TRBV20-1; j_call: TRBJ2-7
cdr3_aa: CATSYTDYNEQFF; cdr3_nt: TGTGCCACCAGTTATACGGACTACAATGAGCAGTTCTTC; d_call: .; clone_size: .; v_call: TRBV24-1; j_call: TRBJ2-1
cdr3_aa: CASSVQLSDGPNVLTF; cdr3_nt: TGCGCCAGCAGCGTCCAGCTCTCCGATGGGCCCAACGTCCTGACTTTC; d_call: .; clone_size: many; v_call: TRBV5-1; j_call: TRBJ2-6
cdr3_aa: CASSLVTLAGGTQYF; cdr3_nt: TGTGCCAGCAGCTTAGTAACACTAGCGGGGGGTACGCAGTATTTT; d_call: TRBD2; clone_size: many; v_call: TRBV7-2; j_call: TRBJ2-3
cdr3_aa: CASKDRDRGRHEQYF; cdr3_nt: TGTGCCAGCAAGGACCGGGACAGGGGAAGGCACGAGCAGTACTTC; d_call: TRBD1; clone_size: many; v_call: TRBV13; j_call: TRBJ2-7
cdr3_aa: CASRPSGRRDYEQYF; cdr3_nt: TGTGCCAGCAGACCGTCGGGACGGAGAGACTATGAGCAGTACTTC; d_call: .; clone_size: many; v_call: TRBV3-1; j_call: TRBJ2-7
cdr3_aa: CATTQGRGSYEQYF; cdr3_nt: TGTGCCACCACACAGGGGAGAGGCTCCTACGAGCAGTACTTC; d_call: TRBD1; clone_size: many; v_call: TRBV12-3/TRBV12-4; j_call: TRBJ2-7
cdr3_aa: CASSLESTGELFF; cdr3_nt: TGTGCCAGCAGCTTAGAAAGCACCGGGGAGCTGTTTTTT; d_call: .; clone_size: .; v_call: TRBV11-2; j_call: TRBJ2-2
cdr3_aa: CSVGQGVNTEAFF; cdr3_nt: TGCAGCGTAGGACAGGGTGTGAACACTGAAGCTTTCTTT; d_call: TRBD1; clone_size: few; v_call: TRBV29-1; j_call: TRBJ1-1
cdr3_aa: CASCPPGHGGYTF; cdr3_nt: TGTGCCAGCTGTCCACCGGGACATGGGGGCTACACCTTC; d_call: .; clone_size: few; v_call: TRBV12-3/TRBV12-4; j_call: TRBJ1-2
cdr3_aa: CASRGQANVLTF; cdr3_nt: TGTGCCAGCAGGGGCCAGGCCAACGTCCTGACTTTC; d_call: .; clone_size: few; v_call: TRBV2; j_call: TRBJ2-6
cdr3_aa: CASSWGTAANTGELFF; cdr3_nt: TGCGCCAGCAGCTGGGGGACAGCCGCGAACACCGGGGAGCTGTTTTTT; d_call: TRBD1; clone_size: many; v_call: TRBV5-1; j_call: TRBJ2-2
cdr3_aa: CSARVGCRGTSSHNEQFF; cdr3_nt: TGCAGTGCTAGAGTAGGCTGTAGGGGGACTAGCTCCCACAATGAGCAGTTCTTC; d_call: TRBD2; clone_size: .; v_call: TRBV20-1; j_call: TRBJ2-1
cdr3_aa: CASSIVGGGNTIYF; cdr3_nt: TGTGCAAGCAGCATCGTGGGGGGTGGCAACACCATATATTTT; d_call: .; clone_size: .; v_call: TRBV7-2; j_call: TRBJ1-3
cdr3_aa: CASSQTGTGIHEHYF; cdr3_nt: TGTGCCAGCAGTCAGACCGGGACAGGGATCCACGAGCATTACTTC; d_call: TRBD1; clone_size: few; v_call: TRBV27; j_call: TRBJ2-7
cdr3_aa: CSARFSRPEGYNEQFF; cdr3_nt: TGCAGTGCTAGATTCTCCCGCCCTGAGGGCTACAATGAGCAGTTCTTC; d_call: .; clone_size: .; v_call: TRBV20-1; j_call: TRBJ2-1
cdr3_aa: CAISVLQGQGSSEQYF; cdr3_nt: TGTGCCATCAGTGTTTTACAAGGACAGGGGAGTTCCGAGCAGTACTTC; d_call: TRBD1; clone_size: many; v_call: TRBV10-3; j_call: TRBJ2-7
cdr3_aa: CAWGVYHEQYF; cdr3_nt: TGTGCCTGGGGCGTATACCACGAGCAGTACTTC; d_call: .; clone_size: many; v_call: TRBV30; j_call: TRBJ2-7
cdr3_aa: CASTQLGGYDTQYF; cdr3_nt: TGTGCCAGCACCCAACTGGGGGGCTACGATACGCAGTATTTT; d_call: .; clone_size: few; v_call: TRBV6-1; j_call: TRBJ2-3
cdr3_aa: CASRPGQNSYEQYF; cdr3_nt: TGTGCCAGCAGGCCAGGACAGAACTCCTACGAGCAGTACTTC; d_call: .; clone_size: few; v_call: TRBV28; j_call: TRBJ2-7
cdr3_aa: CATSSEAGSNQPQHF; cdr3_nt: TGTGCCACCAGCAGCGAAGCGGGGTCCAATCAGCCCCAGCATTTT; d_call: .; clone_size: many; v_call: TRBV15; j_call: TRBJ1-5
cdr3_aa: CSARDGWTSRSLYEQYF; cdr3_nt: TGCAGTGCTAGAGATGGTTGGACTAGCAGGTCACTCTACGAGCAGTACTTC; d_call: TRBD2; clone_size: .; v_call: TRBV20-1; j_call: TRBJ2-7
cdr3_aa: CASRRWASGVQETQYF; cdr3_nt: TGTGCCAGCAGACGGTGGGCTAGCGGGGTCCAAGAGACCCAGTACTTC; d_call: TRBD2; clone_size: few; v_call: TRBV27; j_call: TRBJ2-5
cdr3_aa: CASSSSGANVLTF; cdr3_nt: TGTGCCAGCAGTTCATCTGGGGCCAACGTCCTGACTTTC; d_call: .; clone_size: .; v_call: TRBV6-1; j_call: TRBJ2-6
cdr3_aa: CASSRSGETQYF; cdr3_nt: TGTGCCAGCAGCCGCTCGGGGGAGACCCAGTACTTC; d_call: .; clone_size: many; v_call: TRBV7-8; j_call: TRBJ2-5
cdr3_aa: CASSPSSATNEKLFF; cdr3_nt: TGTGCCAGCAGCCCCTCTTCCGCAACTAATGAAAAACTGTTTTTT; d_call: .; clone_size: once; v_call: TRBV13; j_call: TRBJ1-4
cdr3_aa: CASSSVQTSNPLHF; cdr3_nt: TGTGCCAGCAGTTCCGTACAGACCTCTAATCCCCTCCACTTT; d_call: .; clone_size: few; v_call: TRBV2; j_call: TRBJ1-6
cdr3_aa: CASSIQREGYETQYF; cdr3_nt: TGTGCCAGTAGTATACAGCGGGAGGGCTACGAGACCCAGTACTTC; d_call: TRBD2; clone_size: .; v_call: TRBV19; j_call: TRBJ2-5
cdr3_aa: CASSLLRGLGEQFF; cdr3_nt: TGTGCCAGCAGTTTGCTGAGGGGTTTGGGTGAGCAGTTCTTC; d_call: .; clone_size: few; v_call: TRBV28; j_call: TRBJ2-1
cdr3_aa: CSARDGTPGASNQPQHF; cdr3_nt: TGCAGTGCTAGAGATGGGACACCCGGCGCTAGCAATCAGCCCCAGCATTTT; d_call: .; clone_size: .; v_call: TRBV20-1; j_call: TRBJ1-5
cdr3_aa: CASRSVAARLDEKLFF; cdr3_nt: TGTGCCAGCAGGTCAGTGGCGGCTCGTCTGGATGAAAAACTGTTTTTT; d_call: .; clone_size: .; v_call: TRBV6-1; j_call: TRBJ1-4
cdr3_aa: CASSPLPGYEQYF; cdr3_nt: TGTGCCAGCTCACCCCTCCCAGGATACGAGCAGTACTTC; d_call: .; clone_size: .; v_call: TRBV18; j_call: TRBJ2-7